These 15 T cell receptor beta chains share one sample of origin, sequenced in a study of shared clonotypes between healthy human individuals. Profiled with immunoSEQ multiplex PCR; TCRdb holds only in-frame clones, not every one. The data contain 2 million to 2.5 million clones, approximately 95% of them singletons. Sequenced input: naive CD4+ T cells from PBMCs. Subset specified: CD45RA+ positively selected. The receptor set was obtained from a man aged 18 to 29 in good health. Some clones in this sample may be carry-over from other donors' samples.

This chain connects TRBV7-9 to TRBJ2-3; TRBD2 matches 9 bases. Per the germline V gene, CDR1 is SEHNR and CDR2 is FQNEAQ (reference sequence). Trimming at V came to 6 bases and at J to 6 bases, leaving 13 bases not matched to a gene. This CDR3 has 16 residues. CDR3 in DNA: TGTGCCAGCAGTGTCCCGTTAGCGGGAGTACCCGATACGCAGTATTTT. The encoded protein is CASSVPLAGVPDTQYF.

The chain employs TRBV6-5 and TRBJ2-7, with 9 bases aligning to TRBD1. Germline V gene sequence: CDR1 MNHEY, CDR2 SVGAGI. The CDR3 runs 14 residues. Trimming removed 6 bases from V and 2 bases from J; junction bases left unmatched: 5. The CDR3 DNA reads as TGTGCCAGCAGGTACGACAGGGGGACCTACGAGCAGTACTTC. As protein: CASRYDRGTYEQYF.

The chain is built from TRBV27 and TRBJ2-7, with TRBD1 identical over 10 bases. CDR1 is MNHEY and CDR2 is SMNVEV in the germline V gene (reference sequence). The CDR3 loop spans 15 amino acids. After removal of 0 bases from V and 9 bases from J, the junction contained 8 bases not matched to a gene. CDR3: CASSLSPDRGVGQYF. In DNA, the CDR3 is TGTGCCAGCAGTTTATCCCCGGACAGGGGGGTCGGGCAGTACTTC.

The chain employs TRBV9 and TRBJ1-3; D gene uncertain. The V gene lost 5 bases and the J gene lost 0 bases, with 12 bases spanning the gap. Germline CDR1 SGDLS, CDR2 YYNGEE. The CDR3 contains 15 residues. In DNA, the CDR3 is TGTGCCAGCAGTCCCAGGTCACTCTCTGGAAACACCATATATTTT. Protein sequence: CASSPRSLSGNTIYF.

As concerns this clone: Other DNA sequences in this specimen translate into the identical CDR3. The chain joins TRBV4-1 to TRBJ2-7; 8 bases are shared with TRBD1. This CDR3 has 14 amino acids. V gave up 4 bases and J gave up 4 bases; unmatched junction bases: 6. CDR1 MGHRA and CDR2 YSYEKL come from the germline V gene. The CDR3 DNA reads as TGCGCCAGCAGCCTCGGACAGGGTGCGTACGAGCAGTACTTC. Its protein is CASSLGQGAYEQYF.

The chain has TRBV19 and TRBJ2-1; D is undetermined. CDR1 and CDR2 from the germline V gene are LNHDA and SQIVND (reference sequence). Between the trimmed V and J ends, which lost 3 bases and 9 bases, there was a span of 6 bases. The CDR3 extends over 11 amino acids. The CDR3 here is CASSIEAEQFF. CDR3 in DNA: TGTGCCAGTAGTATCGAGGCTGAGCAGTTCTTC.

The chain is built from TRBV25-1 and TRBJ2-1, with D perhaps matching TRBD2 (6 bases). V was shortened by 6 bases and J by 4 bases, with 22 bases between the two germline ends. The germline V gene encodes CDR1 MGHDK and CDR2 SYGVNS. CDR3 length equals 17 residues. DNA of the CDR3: TGTGCCAGCAGCATCCTGGGAGGCGGAGACCGTTACAATGAGCAGTTCTTC. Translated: CASSILGGGDRYNEQFF.

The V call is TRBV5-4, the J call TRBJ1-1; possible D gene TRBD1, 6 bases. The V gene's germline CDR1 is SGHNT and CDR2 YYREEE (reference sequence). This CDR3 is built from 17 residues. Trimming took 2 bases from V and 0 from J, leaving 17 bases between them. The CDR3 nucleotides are TGTGCCAGCAGCTTACAGGGAGGTGCCCACCTGAACACTGAAGCTTTCTTT. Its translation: CASSLQGGAHLNTEAFF.

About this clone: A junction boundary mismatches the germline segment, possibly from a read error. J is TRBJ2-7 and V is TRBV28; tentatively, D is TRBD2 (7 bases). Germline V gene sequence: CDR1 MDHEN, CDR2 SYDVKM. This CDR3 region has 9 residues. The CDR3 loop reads CASGRGVDF. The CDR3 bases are TGTGCCAGCGGGAGGGGGGTCGACTTC. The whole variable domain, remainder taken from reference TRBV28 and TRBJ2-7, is DVKVTQSSRYLVKRTGEKVFLECVQDMDHENMFWYRQDPGLGLRLIYFSYDVKMKEKGDIPEGYSVSREKKERFSLILESASTNQTSMYLCASGRGVDFGPGTRLTVT.

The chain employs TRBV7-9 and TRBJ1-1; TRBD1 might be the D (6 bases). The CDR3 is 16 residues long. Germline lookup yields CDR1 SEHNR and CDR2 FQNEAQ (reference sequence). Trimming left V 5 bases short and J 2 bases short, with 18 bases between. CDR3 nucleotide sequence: TGTGCCAGCAGCCCTAGAGGGGGGAACCTTAACACTGAAGCTTTCTTT. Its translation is CASSPRGGNLNTEAFF.

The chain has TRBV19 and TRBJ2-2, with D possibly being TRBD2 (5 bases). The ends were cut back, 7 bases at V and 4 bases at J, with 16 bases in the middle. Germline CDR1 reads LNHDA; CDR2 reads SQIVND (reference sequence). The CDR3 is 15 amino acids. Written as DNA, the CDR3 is TGTGCCAGTACCCCCGTCCGAGGGAGCACCGGGGAGCTGTTTTTT. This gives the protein CASTPVRGSTGELFF. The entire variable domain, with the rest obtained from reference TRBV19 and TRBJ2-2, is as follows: DGGITQSPKYLFRKEGQNVTLSCEQNLNHDAMYWYRQDPGQGLRLIYYSQIVNDFQKGDIAEGYSVSREKKESFPLTVTSAQKNPTAFYLCASTPVRGSTGELFFGEGSRLTVL.

The CDR3 region is CASSPLQTQYF. The CDR3 coding sequence is TGTGCCAGCAGCCCTTTGCAGACCCAGTACTTC. The V call is TRBV6-1, the J call TRBJ2-5; D is ambiguous. From germline, CDR1 is MNHNS and CDR2 SASEGT. The CDR3 spans 11 residues. V was pared by 6 bases and J by 6 bases, with 8 bases between.

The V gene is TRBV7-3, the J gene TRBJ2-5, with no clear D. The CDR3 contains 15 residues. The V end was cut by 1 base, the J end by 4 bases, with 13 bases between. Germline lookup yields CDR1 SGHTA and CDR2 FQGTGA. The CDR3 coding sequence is TGTGCCAGCAGCTTAATTGGGCACCAAGCAGAGACCCAGTACTTC. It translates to CASSLIGHQAETQYF. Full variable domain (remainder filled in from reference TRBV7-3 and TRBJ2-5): GAGVSQTPSNKVTEKGKYVELRCDPISGHTALYWYRQSLGQGPEFLIYFQGTGAADDSGLPNDRFFAVRPEGSVSTLKIQRTERGDSAVYLCASSLIGHQAETQYFGPGTRLLVL.

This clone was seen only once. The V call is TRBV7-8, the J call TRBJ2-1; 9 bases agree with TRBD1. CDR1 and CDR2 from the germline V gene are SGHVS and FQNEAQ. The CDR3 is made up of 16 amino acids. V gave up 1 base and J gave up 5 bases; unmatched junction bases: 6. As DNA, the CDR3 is TGTGCCAGCAGCTTAGTTGGGACAGGGCAGAACAATGAGCAGTTCTTC. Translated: CASSLVGTGQNNEQFF.

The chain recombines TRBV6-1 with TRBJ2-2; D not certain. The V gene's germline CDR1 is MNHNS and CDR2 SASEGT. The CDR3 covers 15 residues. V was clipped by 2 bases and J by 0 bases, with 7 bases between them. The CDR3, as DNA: TGTGCCAGCAGTGAACAGTCCCCGAACACCGGGGAGCTGTTTTTT. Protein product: CASSEQSPNTGELFF.